This T cell receptor (beta chain) is drawn from a study of T cells in Graves' hyperthyroidism and ophthalmopathy. Overall study findings and caveats: Among thyroid clonotypes expanded above 0.001, most also appeared in blood. A model built on 13 V-J features separated ophthalmopathy from stable hyperthyroidism. The model anticipated ophthalmopathy a median approximately 6.7 months pre-onset.

Newly diagnosed patients aged 18 to 65 had hyperthyroidism of under 2 months' duration. Researchers took RNA transcripts and amplified the TCR beta CDR3 regions from them. HTBI primers were the set used in a first-round RT-PCR of the TCR CDR3. TCRdb reprocessed the multiplex PCR reads with MiXCR, giving one entry per CDR3 protein. This sample has around 540,000 distinct CDR3 sequences, with more than 45% found just once. V lost 0 bases and J lost 14, with 7 bases in between. This CDR3 has 11 amino acids. Germline-derived CDR1 and CDR2 are LNHNV and YYDKDF (reference sequence). On this clonotype itself: Its antigen is unidentified.

The clonotype originates from a woman younger than 30 with Graves' hyperthyroidism. The specimen was peripheral blood or thyroid tissue (not recorded which). The chain joins TRBV15 to TRBJ1-4; no reliable D call. The CDR3 loop reads CATSRDRRLFF. CDR3 sequence (DNA): TGTGCCACCAGCAGAGACCGTCGGCTGTTTTTT.